These 5 T cell receptor beta chains were sequenced from one sample in a study of T cells in women clearing cervical HPV infection. Data came from immunoSEQ multiplex PCR; TCRdb stores just in-frame clones and leaves some out. The sample totals around 35,000 clones. Sequencing was carried out using blood buffy coat. The receptors were sampled from a woman aged 18-70 years with a cervical HPV16 infection that either progressed to CIN3+ or cleared (not recorded which).

A note on this clone: The CDR3 end lies 3 residues beyond the end of the read and is filled in from the germline J gene. The chain joins TRBV5-1 to TRBJ1-4; D is perhaps TRBD1 (6 bases). The CDR3 is made up of 15 amino acids. Trimming left V 3 bases short and J 6 bases short, with 15 bases between. Germline-derived CDR1 and CDR2 are SGHRS and YFSETQ. The CDR3 sequence: CASSSTGYEYEKLFF. CDR3 bases read: TGCGCCAGCAGCTCTACAGGGTATGAATATGAAAAA.

As concerns this clone: With the read ending 3 residues before the CDR3 end, the germline J gene is used to fill in that end. The chain uses TRBV5-1 and TRBJ2-3; 7 bases agree with TRBD1. This CDR3 comprises 15 residues. V was clipped by 4 bases and J by 5 bases; unmatched bases: 10. Germline V gene sequence: CDR1 SGHRS, CDR2 YFSETQ. The sequenced part of the CDR3 DNA is TGCGCCAGCAGCCCCGAGGGGGCCCGCGGAGATACG. Its translation is CASSPEGARGDT. The whole CDR3 sequence is CASSPEGARGDTQYF.

As concerns this clone: The CDR3 end falls 3 residues outside the read, so it is completed with the germline J gene. The chain employs TRBV7-7 and TRBJ2-2, with TRBD1 identical over 8 bases. V lost 4 bases and J lost 2; bases outside the gene matches: 3. The length of the CDR3 is 15 residues. CDR1 is SSHAT, CDR2 FNYEAQ, per germline (reference sequence). The part of the CDR3 DNA that was read is TGTGCCAGCAGCTCAGGGACAGGAAACACCGGGGAG. Amino acids: CASSSGTGNTGE. The entire CDR3 protein reads CASSSGTGNTGELFF.

As to this clone: The read comes to an end 3 residues before the CDR3 does, leaving the germline J gene to fill in the end. The rearrangement uses TRBV2 and TRBJ2-5; the match to TRBD1 covers 10 bases. This CDR3 contains 14 residues. Germline V CDR1 and CDR2: SNHLY, FYNNEI. Trimming removed 4 bases from V and 5 bases from J; junction bases left unmatched: 4. The chain's CDR3 is CASSGWTGGETQYF. Partial CDR3 DNA: TGTGCCAGCAGTGGCTGGACAGGGGGGGAGACC.

To note about this clone: The observed sequence ends 3 residues before the CDR3 terminus, with the missing tail filled in from the germline J gene. The rearrangement links TRBV7-6 to TRBJ2-3; D not certain. In germline, CDR1 is SGHVS, CDR2 FNYEAQ. Trimming left V 1 base short and J 2 bases short, with 7 bases between. The CDR3 runs to 14 residues. This chain's CDR3 is CASSLEPLTDTQYF. CDR3 DNA (partial): TGTGCCAGCAGCTTAGAACCACTCACAGATACG.